The rows below give T cell receptor beta chains drawn from one sample of a study of post-analysis software for immune sequencing data. Using its own MiXCR run on the PCR reads, TCRdb lists one record per CDR3 protein. The sample yields roughly 430,000 distinct CDR3 sequences, roughly 40% seen once. Material: blood. The receptors shown here come from a girl under 10 years old with multiple sclerosis. CDR3s include the opening cysteine and the closing phenylalanine or tryptophan. Each record gives: D gene, clone size, J gene, V gene, CDR3 DNA, CDR3 protein. The D gene is left open where the match is weak. Size is stated for part of the rows, as once, few or many counts, or as a class when the clone is expanded.

d_call: TRBD1
clone_size: -
j_call: TRBJ2-4
v_call: TRBV12-3/TRBV12-4
cdr3_nt: TGTGCCAGCAGTCCCTGGGACAGGCCGGGGGACATTCAGTACTTC
cdr3_aa: CASSPWDRPGDIQYF

d_call: -
clone_size: few
j_call: TRBJ2-7
v_call: TRBV29-1
cdr3_nt: TGCAGCGCCAGGACACCTCACTACGAGCAGTACTTC
cdr3_aa: CSARTPHYEQYF

d_call: -
clone_size: -
j_call: TRBJ1-2
v_call: TRBV12-3/TRBV12-4
cdr3_nt: TGTGCCAGCAGTAGGGCGCAACGTGGCTGCACCTTC
cdr3_aa: CASSRAQRGCTF

d_call: -
clone_size: -
j_call: TRBJ2-3
v_call: TRBV7-9
cdr3_nt: TGTGCCAGCAGCTCAGCCTTATTAAGAGAGACTAGCACAGATACGCAGTATTTT
cdr3_aa: CASSSALLRETSTDTQYF

d_call: -
clone_size: -
j_call: TRBJ2-5
v_call: TRBV4-3
cdr3_nt: TGCGCCAGCAGCCAAGATAGTCAGCGGAGACAAGAGACCCAGTACTTC
cdr3_aa: CASSQDSQRRQETQYF

d_call: TRBD1
clone_size: few
j_call: TRBJ2-7
v_call: TRBV20-1
cdr3_nt: TGCAGTGCTAGAGGACCCGGACAGGGGAGGAGGTACGAGCAGTACTTC
cdr3_aa: CSARGPGQGRRYEQYF

d_call: -
clone_size: -
j_call: TRBJ1-1
v_call: TRBV7-8
cdr3_nt: TGTGCCAGCAGCATGAACAGGTTAGGCACTGAAGCTTTCTTT
cdr3_aa: CASSMNRLGTEAFF

d_call: TRBD1
clone_size: few
j_call: TRBJ2-3
v_call: TRBV10-2
cdr3_nt: TGCGCCAGCAGTGAGGAATTCGCCGGGGACAGCAGCACAGATACGCAGTATTTT
cdr3_aa: CASSEEFAGDSSTDTQYF

d_call: TRBD1
clone_size: few
j_call: TRBJ2-7
v_call: TRBV12-3/TRBV12-4
cdr3_nt: TGTGCCAGCAGTTTCCCGGGACAGGGGTCCTACGAGCAGTACTTC
cdr3_aa: CASSFPGQGSYEQYF

d_call: -
clone_size: -
j_call: TRBJ2-7
v_call: TRBV5-6
cdr3_nt: TGTGCCAGCAGCAACCGTCGAAGAGAGCAGTACTTC
cdr3_aa: CASSNRRREQYF

d_call: TRBD2
clone_size: few
j_call: TRBJ2-7
v_call: TRBV29-1
cdr3_nt: TGCAGCGTTCCAGGACTAGCGGGAGTCGACGAGCAGTACTTC
cdr3_aa: CSVPGLAGVDEQYF

d_call: TRBD1
clone_size: few
j_call: TRBJ2-4
v_call: TRBV28
cdr3_nt: TGTGCCAGCAGTTTAGGGACAGGGTTGGTCAAAAACATTCAGTACTTC
cdr3_aa: CASSLGTGLVKNIQYF

d_call: -
clone_size: -
j_call: TRBJ2-7
v_call: TRBV6-6
cdr3_nt: TGTGCCAGCGTGTTCAGGGCTCAAGAGGCCCAGTACTTC
cdr3_aa: CASVFRAQEAQYF

d_call: -
clone_size: few
j_call: TRBJ2-1
v_call: TRBV29-1
cdr3_nt: TGCAGCGTTAATACCCTGGCGGGGAACCCCACTCCCAATGAGCAGTTCTTC
cdr3_aa: CSVNTLAGNPTPNEQFF

d_call: -
clone_size: once
j_call: TRBJ2-1
v_call: TRBV14
cdr3_nt: TGTGCCAGCAGCCAAGCTTTCGCGGGACCCTACAATGAGCAGTTCTTC
cdr3_aa: CASSQAFAGPYNEQFF

d_call: -
clone_size: many
j_call: TRBJ2-1
v_call: TRBV11-2
cdr3_nt: TGTGCCAGCAACCCCATACAGGATAATGAGCAGTTCTTC
cdr3_aa: CASNPIQDNEQFF

d_call: -
clone_size: -
j_call: TRBJ1-2
v_call: TRBV10-3
cdr3_nt: TGTGCCATCGAAGCAGGGTATGAAGATGGCTGCACCTTC
cdr3_aa: CAIEAGYEDGCTF

d_call: -
clone_size: -
j_call: TRBJ2-7
v_call: TRBV7-2
cdr3_nt: TGTGCCAGCAGCTTAATGACGGGATCAACCTACGAGCAGTACTTC
cdr3_aa: CASSLMTGSTYEQYF

d_call: -
clone_size: -
j_call: TRBJ1-6
v_call: TRBV5-1
cdr3_nt: TGCGCCAGCAGCTTGAGGGGATCTACCTATAATTCACCCCTCCACTTT
cdr3_aa: CASSLRGSTYNSPLHF

d_call: TRBD2
clone_size: -
j_call: TRBJ2-5
v_call: TRBV7-9
cdr3_nt: TGTGCCAGCAGCTTAGCGAAAGTCCTAGCGGGTGAGACCCAGTACTTC
cdr3_aa: CASSLAKVLAGETQYF

d_call: -
clone_size: many
j_call: TRBJ2-7
v_call: TRBV20-1
cdr3_nt: TGCAGTGCTACAAGAGCCTACGAGCAGTACTTC
cdr3_aa: CSATRAYEQYF

d_call: -
clone_size: -
j_call: TRBJ2-3
v_call: TRBV6-6
cdr3_nt: TGTGCCAGCAGTCCATTCGGGACGGGAAACACAGATACGCAGTATTTT
cdr3_aa: CASSPFGTGNTDTQYF

d_call: -
clone_size: -
j_call: TRBJ1-2
v_call: TRBV12-3/TRBV12-4
cdr3_nt: TGTGCCAGCAGTTCCGAGTCCGGGACAAACTATGGCTACACCTTC
cdr3_aa: CASSSESGTNYGYTF

d_call: TRBD2
clone_size: few
j_call: TRBJ2-5
v_call: TRBV7-9
cdr3_nt: TGTGCCAGCAGCGCGAGTCGGGGGGATCAAGAGACCCAGTACTTC
cdr3_aa: CASSASRGDQETQYF

d_call: -
clone_size: -
j_call: TRBJ1-1
v_call: TRBV2
cdr3_nt: TGTGCCAGCGGGGTCCAGCTTGAAGCTTTCTTT
cdr3_aa: CASGVQLEAFF

d_call: TRBD1
clone_size: -
j_call: TRBJ2-5
v_call: TRBV28
cdr3_nt: TGTGCCAGCAGTTCTGGACAGGGTGTAGAGACCCAGTACTTC
cdr3_aa: CASSSGQGVETQYF

d_call: -
clone_size: -
j_call: TRBJ1-1
v_call: TRBV6-1
cdr3_nt: TGTGCCAGCACCCACCAGGGGTTGGCCCCACTGGTGAACACTGAAGCTTTCTTT
cdr3_aa: CASTHQGLAPLVNTEAFF

d_call: TRBD2
clone_size: -
j_call: TRBJ2-3
v_call: TRBV7-6
cdr3_nt: TGTGCCAGCAGCTTAAGGATAGCGGGTGCTTTTAGCACAGATACGCAGTATTTT
cdr3_aa: CASSLRIAGAFSTDTQYF

d_call: TRBD1
clone_size: many
j_call: TRBJ1-1
v_call: TRBV25-1
cdr3_nt: TGTGCCAGCAGTCGACAGGGGGGGACTGAAGCTTTCTTT
cdr3_aa: CASSRQGGTEAFF

d_call: TRBD1
clone_size: -
j_call: TRBJ2-3
v_call: TRBV2
cdr3_nt: TGTGCCAGCAGTGAATCGGGGACAGGGGGCACAGATACGCAGTATTTT
cdr3_aa: CASSESGTGGTDTQYF

d_call: TRBD2
clone_size: -
j_call: TRBJ2-1
v_call: TRBV28
cdr3_nt: TGTGCCAGCAGGTGGACTAGCGGGAGGGCCGTCACCTACAATGAGCAGTTCTTC
cdr3_aa: CASRWTSGRAVTYNEQFF

d_call: -
clone_size: -
j_call: TRBJ1-5
v_call: TRBV10-3
cdr3_nt: TGTGCCATCGGGGATCAGCCCCAGCATTTT
cdr3_aa: CAIGDQPQHF

d_call: -
clone_size: few
j_call: TRBJ2-7
v_call: TRBV11-2
cdr3_nt: TGTGCCAGCAGCTTACGGTGGGGCGTTGACGAGCAGTACTTC
cdr3_aa: CASSLRWGVDEQYF

d_call: -
clone_size: -
j_call: TRBJ2-7
v_call: TRBV29-1
cdr3_nt: TGCAGCGTTACCGGGACCGCGTCCTACGAGCAGTACTTC
cdr3_aa: CSVTGTASYEQYF

d_call: TRBD1
clone_size: many
j_call: TRBJ1-6
v_call: TRBV29-1
cdr3_nt: TGCAGCGTCCGTTCAGGGGGGACGGATTCACCCCTCCACTTT
cdr3_aa: CSVRSGGTDSPLHF

d_call: -
clone_size: -
j_call: TRBJ2-3
v_call: TRBV4-2
cdr3_nt: TGTACCAGCAGCCAAGAACCCACGACTCGGGGGACGCAGTATTTT
cdr3_aa: CTSSQEPTTRGTQYF

d_call: -
clone_size: -
j_call: TRBJ2-1
v_call: TRBV29-1
cdr3_nt: TGCAGCGTTCCAGCACGGGTCGGAACACCCCCCCACAATGAGCAGTTCTTC
cdr3_aa: CSVPARVGTPPHNEQFF

d_call: -
clone_size: -
j_call: TRBJ2-1
v_call: TRBV11-2
cdr3_nt: TGTGCCAGCAGCCCCCCGGAAGTAGCCGCTGAGCAGTTCTTC
cdr3_aa: CASSPPEVAAEQFF

d_call: -
clone_size: -
j_call: TRBJ1-2
v_call: TRBV7-3
cdr3_nt: TGTGCCAGCAGCTATATCCCCAACAGGGAGGGCTATGGCTACACCTTC
cdr3_aa: CASSYIPNREGYGYTF

d_call: TRBD2
clone_size: few
j_call: TRBJ2-1
v_call: TRBV7-2
cdr3_nt: TGTGCCAGCAGCCCTCGCAGCGGGATTCCTGAGCAGTTCTTC
cdr3_aa: CASSPRSGIPEQFF

d_call: -
clone_size: -
j_call: TRBJ2-1
v_call: TRBV7-3
cdr3_nt: TGTGCCAGCAGCCCCACCGTCGACAGATACAATGAGCAGTTCTTC
cdr3_aa: CASSPTVDRYNEQFF

d_call: TRBD2
clone_size: -
j_call: TRBJ2-1
v_call: TRBV12-3/TRBV12-4
cdr3_nt: TGTGCCAGCAGTTTCTTGGCGGGAGCCAATGAGCAGTTCTTC
cdr3_aa: CASSFLAGANEQFF

d_call: TRBD1
clone_size: many
j_call: TRBJ2-7
v_call: TRBV3-1
cdr3_nt: TGTGCCAGCAGCCAGGCCGGGACAGGGTATGAGTACTTC
cdr3_aa: CASSQAGTGYEYF

d_call: -
clone_size: -
j_call: TRBJ2-1
v_call: TRBV5-1
cdr3_nt: TGCGCCAGCAGCCATTCTGGGTTGGGGTGGTCGGATGAGCAGTTCTTC
cdr3_aa: CASSHSGLGWSDEQFF

d_call: TRBD1
clone_size: -
j_call: TRBJ2-1
v_call: TRBV15
cdr3_nt: TGTGCCACCAGCGGAGATTTCCGACAGGGTAGCAATGAGCAGTTCTTC
cdr3_aa: CATSGDFRQGSNEQFF

d_call: -
clone_size: -
j_call: TRBJ2-1
v_call: TRBV5-1
cdr3_nt: TGCGCCAGCAGCACCAACAGGTATGATGAGCAGTTCTTC
cdr3_aa: CASSTNRYDEQFF

d_call: TRBD1
clone_size: few
j_call: TRBJ2-7
v_call: TRBV20-1
cdr3_nt: TGCAGTGCTAGAGCCTGGGACAGCCAAAATTACGAGCAGTACTTC
cdr3_aa: CSARAWDSQNYEQYF

d_call: -
clone_size: -
j_call: TRBJ2-3
v_call: TRBV20-1
cdr3_nt: TGCAGTGCCGGGGATAGCACAGATACGCAGTATTTT
cdr3_aa: CSAGDSTDTQYF

d_call: -
clone_size: -
j_call: TRBJ1-2
v_call: TRBV5-1
cdr3_nt: TGCGCCAGCAGCCTATATGGGTCTGGCAGGGACTACACCTTC
cdr3_aa: CASSLYGSGRDYTF

d_call: -
clone_size: -
j_call: TRBJ2-1
v_call: TRBV24-1
cdr3_nt: TGTGCCACCAGTGAGACAGGTTACAATGAGCAGTTCTTC
cdr3_aa: CATSETGYNEQFF

d_call: TRBD2
clone_size: -
j_call: TRBJ2-1
v_call: TRBV7-9
cdr3_nt: TGTGCCAGCAGTCACCTAGCGGGGGGAAACAATGAGCAGTTCTTC
cdr3_aa: CASSHLAGGNNEQFF

d_call: TRBD2
clone_size: -
j_call: TRBJ2-1
v_call: TRBV4-3
cdr3_nt: TGCGCCAGCAGCCAAGATGGTAGCGGGAGTAGCAATGAGCAGTTCTTC
cdr3_aa: CASSQDGSGSSNEQFF